This section outlines one T cell receptor (beta chain) sequence together with its context. Its antigen has not been determined. Per-nucleotide qualities are absent, and no much larger clonotype sits a single base away. The data were obtained in a study of OX40 agonist ivuxolimab in advanced cancers. About the investigation overall: Ivuxolimab was a fully human IgG2 agonistic monoclonal antibody targeting the costimulatory receptor OX40 (CD134). Intravenous ivuxolimab was administered to patients every 2 weeks at six dose levels: 0.01, 0.1, 0.3, 1.5, 3 and 10 mg/kg. The paper describes the monotherapy dose-escalation part (N of about 57 patients) of the phase I trial of ivuxolimab. Patients were allowed to have had prior anti-PD-1, anti-PD-L1 or anti-CTLA-4 therapy, and around 41% of the dose-escalation patients had previously received checkpoint inhibitors. Partial responses occurred in three dose-escalation patients, of whom one had hepatocellular carcinoma and two had cutaneous melanoma. In the dose-escalation cohort, more than 80% of patients were male, and the mean age was approximately 60 years with a range of about 23 to 79. The point of sequencing TCRbeta in the periphery was to test whether ivuxolimab changed TCR sequence diversity and drove clonal T-cell expansion. Among the 52 dose-escalation patients, around 19 had hepatocellular carcinoma, around 15 melanoma, 9 renal cell carcinoma and 9 head and neck cancer.

The research as a whole found: In partial responders in the 0.1-3.0 mg/kg groups, normalized peripheral clonal expansion was found to be among the lowest, especially among CD8+ T cells. Low levels of normalized T-cell clonal expansion were also seen in some patients who did not respond. After ivuxolimab, expanded clones were on average more numerous among CD8+ T cells than among CD4+ T cells. At doses from 0.1 to 3.0 mg/kg, clonal expansion was seen in both CD4+ and CD8+ blood T cells between baseline and week 6. The antigen specificity of the peripheral T cells that underwent clonal expansion was not determined.

The trial excluded patients who had a history of autoimmune disease or who were on systemic immunosuppression. In every dose cohort, peripheral blood was drawn for TCR sequencing at baseline, cycle 4 day 1, and cycle 7 day 1. The samples were taken from a phase I, first-in-human, multicenter, open-label dose-escalation trial of ivuxolimab. The trial enrolled adults with locally advanced or metastatic head and neck squamous cell, hepatocellular, melanoma or renal cell carcinoma. Before TCR sequencing, CD4+ T cells and CD8+ T cells were sorted from peripheral blood as separate populations. The germline V gene (reference sequence) gives CDR1 as LNHDA and CDR2 as SQIVND. V trim: 3 bases; J trim: 7 bases; unmatched bases: 8. The CDR3 measures 15 amino acids from cysteine to phenylalanine. Only the CDR3 part of the read is kept: 45 bases, read in frame from the first base. Genomic DNA was isolated from the sorted cells so that the TCRbeta CDR3 region could be sequenced. The immunoSEQ Assay was used to sequence the TCRbeta CDR3 regions. The table comes from immuneACCESS by way of TCRdb, which keeps in-frame sequences with V and J called. Part of the clones is missing from these tables; in studies checked, under half for an unresolved V gene and the rest for unknown reasons. In this sample the table shows roughly 98,000 clones, about four fifths of which occur a single time. Clones ranked in the top ten supply over 1.1% of the sample.

This clonotype was obtained from an adult with an advanced solid tumor such as melanoma, head and neck, liver or kidney cancer. The V and J segments used are TRBV19 and TRBJ2-1, with 8 bases in between that match TRBD2. This specimen consisted of CD4+ or CD8+ T cells sorted from blood, obtained in a trial of the OX40 agonist ivuxolimab. The CDR3 corresponds to CASSITGGMVNEQFF. DNA sequence: TGTGCCAGTAGTATCACGGGGGGGATGGTGAATGAGCAGTTCTTC.